This T cell receptor (beta chain) was obtained from a study of shared clonotypes between healthy human individuals. Study observations and caveats: Relative to their counterparts shared across all four donors, non-shared clonotypes exhibited diminished generation probabilities.

V was cut by 0 bases and J by 4 bases, with 3 bases left in between. Germline V gives CDR1 SEHNR, CDR2 FQNEAQ (reference sequence). This CDR3 has 12 residues. The method was immunoSEQ multiplex PCR; TCRdb's version includes in-frame clones alone and lacks a portion of them. The sample includes over 400,000 clones, roughly 95% of them seen just once. Of note for this clone: Its antigen is not identified.

Source material: naive CD4+ T cells sorted from blood. Noted subset: CD45RA+ positively selected. This rearrangement joins TRBV7-9 to TRBJ2-5; D unresolved. The receptor was isolated from a woman under 40 in good health. The CDR3: CASSLAAETQYF. In DNA form, the CDR3 reads TGTGCCAGCAGCTTAGCGGCAGAGACCCAGTACTTC.